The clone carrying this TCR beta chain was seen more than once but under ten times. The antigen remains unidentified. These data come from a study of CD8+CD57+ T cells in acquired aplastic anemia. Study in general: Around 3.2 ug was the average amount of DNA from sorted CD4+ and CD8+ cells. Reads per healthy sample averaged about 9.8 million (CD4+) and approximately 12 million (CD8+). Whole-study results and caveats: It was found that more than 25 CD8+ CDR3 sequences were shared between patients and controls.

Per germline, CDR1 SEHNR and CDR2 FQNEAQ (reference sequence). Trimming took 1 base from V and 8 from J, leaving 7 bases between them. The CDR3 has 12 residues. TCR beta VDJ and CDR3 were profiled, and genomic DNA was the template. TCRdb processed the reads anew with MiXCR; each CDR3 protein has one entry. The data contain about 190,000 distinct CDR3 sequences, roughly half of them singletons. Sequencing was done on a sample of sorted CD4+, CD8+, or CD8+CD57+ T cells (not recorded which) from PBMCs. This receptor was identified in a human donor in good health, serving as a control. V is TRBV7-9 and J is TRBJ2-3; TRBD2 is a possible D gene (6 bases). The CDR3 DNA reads TGTGCCAGCAGCTTAGTCGGGGGTACGCAGTATTTT. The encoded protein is CASSLVGGTQYF.